This T cell receptor beta chain was retrieved from a study of cytomegalovirus exposure and HLA in healthy donors. Germline loops: CDR1 MNHNS, CDR2 SASEGT. Losses at the gene ends were 6 bases for V and 5 bases for J; bases not matched to a gene: 9. CDR3 size: 14 residues. This PCR relied on a set of 60 Vbeta primers and 13 Jbeta primers. This table comes from immunoSEQ multiplex PCR, and its TCRdb copy is limited to in-frame clones, with some not included. The sample includes about 90,000 clones, under 85% of them seen just once. On this clone itself: Its antigen remains unknown.

Points from the study as a whole: Follow-up analysis later connected one missense variant in DCLRE1C with trimming of TCR beta V- and J-genes. CMV serostatus was the sole immune exposure data available.

The clonotype originates from a boy between 5 and 17 years old in good health and CMV-seronegative. Sequences were obtained from PBMCs. The gene calls are TRBV6-1 and TRBJ2-5; 7 nucleotides match TRBD2. For the CDR3, the DNA is TGTGCCAGCAGGGGGACTACCATTAGGGAGACCCAGTACTTC. Protein sequence: CASRGTTIRETQYF.